This T cell receptor (beta chain) was profiled in a study of CD8 T cells in Susac syndrome (dated by TCRdb to between 2019 and 2020). General notes on the study: Of the Susac syndrome patients who were sequenced, under 10 were in clinical remission while roughly six had clinically active disease. At the time of blood withdrawal, Susac syndrome patients were either therapy-naive, taking corticosteroids (with some also receiving IVIg), or on IVIg alone. Whether CD8+ T cell activation and differentiation in Susac syndrome was antigen driven was tested using repertoire sequencing. General findings and caveats noted by the study authors: In patients with Susac syndrome, the CD4+ T cell repertoire showed no detectable clonal expansion. The number of individuals in the TCR sequencing and HLA analysis was acknowledged as relatively small.

CDR1 and CDR2 were assigned from the germline V gene as SGHDT and YYEEEE. Between the V and J ends, shortened by 4 bases and 4 bases respectively, the junction contains 15 bases. The CDR3 goes from the cysteine to the phenylalanine over 16 residues. Only the CDR3 DNA is retained, 48 bases long and in frame from the first base. RNA was extracted with the RNeasy kit and about 0.5 to 1 ug was reverse transcribed using random hexamers. The immunoSEQ multiplex PCR assay, which covers 54 Vbeta and 13 Jbeta segments, was used to amplify TCR beta CDR3 regions. PCR amplification bias was corrected using a synthetic template baseline for primer optimization and computational correction. For the original study's pipeline: Reads were assigned to V, D and J genes according to IMGT and analyzed in immunoSEQ Analyzer, with only productive sequences retained. Clonality was computed as one minus Shannon entropy normalized by log2 of the number of productive unique sequences. Public and private clones were assessed among the 100 most prevalent clones of each patient and control. Susac-specific clones were defined as absent from healthy and MS cohorts, about 1,100 published viral clones and other ImmuneACCESS disease sequences. TCRdb trimmed public reads at Q25 via fastp, called clones via MiXCR and kept in-frame beta chains. Each entry merges the rows of one CDR3 protein and shows their most common DNA and genes. The V and J calls, along with clone size, are taken from TCRdb and not from the paper's own processing. The sample records about 180,000 distinct CDR3 sequences, 85% to 95% of which are singletons. The ten biggest clones cover more than 0.095% of the sample.

Comment on this clonotype: It has no known antigen specificity. No much larger clonotype is one base removed from it; base qualities were not supplied.

Peripheral blood CD8+ and CD4+ T cells from healthy donors, Susac syndrome patients and multiple sclerosis patients were profiled using high-throughput TCR beta sequencing. The Susac syndrome patients fulfilled recently defined diagnostic criteria for either definite or probable disease. Bulk CD8+ and CD4+ T cells were purified magnetically by negative isolation, whereas CD8+ TEMRA cells were enriched by FACS. Blood was collected in EDTA tubes and processed within 24 hours, with PBMCs isolated through density gradient centrifugation. PBMCs destined for TCR sequencing were cryopreserved in liquid nitrogen and later thawed in a 37 °C water bath. Purity of sorted or isolated CD4+, CD8+ and CD8+ TEMRA cells was at least 90%.

The sequenced sample consisted of CD4+ T cells from PBMCs. The origin of this receptor is a human donor with Susac syndrome. The chain joins TRBV5-6 to TRBJ2-6, with TRBD2 tentatively as D gene (7 bases match). The CDR3: CASSPNGGQGANVLTF. In nucleotide form, the sequence is TGTGCCAGCAGCCCCAACGGGGGGCAAGGGGCCAACGTCCTGACTTTC.